Described below is a single T cell receptor beta chain sequence and its context. Its antigen is not yet known. Base qualities are not recorded, but no much larger clone differs from it by a single base. A second Seattle source provided samples from volunteer blood donors who had recovered from COVID-19. Whole blood was collected in K2EDTA tubes by collaborating institutions according to the institutions' own protocols. For TCRbeta analysis, collaborators shipped samples as frozen whole blood, isolated PBMCs, or DNA extracted from either of those sample types. The record originates from a study of blood T cell repertoires in COVID-19 (dated by TCRdb to 2019 to 2021). Regarding the study in general: Samples covering the acute and convalescent phases of COVID-19 were provided by collaborators in the United States, Italy and Spain. The material from the prospective study consisted of cDNA or gDNA derived from T cells, B-cell-depleted T cells, or PBMCs. Subjects who had been exposed to COVID-19, were actively infected with it, or had recovered from it provided the deeply sampled blood TCRbeta repertoires that made up the dataset. The repertoires were released in a freely available public database intended as a resource for research on the immune response to SARS-CoV-2. Samples were obtained from the ongoing ImmuneRACE study (first 160 participants) and from 1,254 subjects provided by 6 global collaborators. Sample metadata almost always included a de-identified subject ID, COVID-19 status, age in years and sex. Where available, HLA class I and class II types were taken from metadata supplied by the sample provider and were not determined by assay-based typing. Results and caveats for the whole study, not just this receptor: The quantity of clinical and demographic metadata differed by source and by participant and was supplied without curation.

TCRbeta CDR3 regions were amplified from genomic DNA by means of the immunoSEQ Assay, a bias-controlled multiplex PCR. As for the original processing: The number of nucleated cells in each sample was estimated from the amplification of reference gene primers within the assay. Sequence reads were collapsed and filtered to measure the absolute abundance of every unique TCRbeta CDR3 rearrangement. Productive Simpson clonality was computed per sample as the square root of Simpson's diversity index over productive rearrangements. The table comes from immuneACCESS by way of TCRdb, which keeps in-frame sequences with V and J called. Part of the clones is missing from these tables; in studies checked, under half for an unresolved V gene and the rest for unknown reasons. D and trimming come from the DNA, and the V and J calls and clone size come from that table. In all, the sample holds approximately 240,000 clones, and 75% to 90% of those were seen once. Of the sample, about 2.9% is held by the ten largest clones.

Germline trimming amounts to 5 bases on V and 4 bases on J, with 5 as the count of junction bases outside the gene matches. Inclusive of the bounding cysteine and phenylalanine, the CDR3 is 14 residues long. Left in the record is the CDR3 DNA by itself, 42 bases read in frame from the first base. The germline V gene (reference sequence) gives CDR1 as PRHDT and CDR2 as FYEKMQ. Recombination joined TRBV13 with TRBJ2-3; a stretch of 8 junction bases matches TRBD1. This receptor was obtained from a woman aged 30 to 39 who had recovered from COVID-19. Sequenced material: peripheral blood. The nucleotides are TGTGCCAGCAGCCCCCAGGGGGCCCCAGATACGCAGTATTTT. Its protein is CASSPQGAPDTQYF.